This TCR beta chain was sequenced during a study of control samples from healthy donors and cancer patients. The protocol was immunoSEQ multiplex PCR, while the TCRdb copy is restricted to in-frame clones and leaves out a portion. The repertoire holds about 76,000 clones, with roughly 89% as singletons. CDR1 is WSHSY, CDR2 SAAADI, per germline. Deletions cut 0 bases from V and 7 bases from J, with 15 bases between. This CDR3 contains 15 residues. The sequencing sample was made of PBMCs. The receptor was isolated from a woman aged 45-65 years with colorectal cancer. This rearrangement joins TRBV10-2 to TRBJ1-1; D unresolved. The CDR3 loop reads CASSESSAGRDEAFF. The CDR3 DNA reads TGCGCCAGCAGTGAGTCCTCAGCCGGGAGGGATGAAGCTTTCTTT.